Below, 7 T cell receptor beta chains from the same sample are listed, as sequenced in a study of human T cells and chemical hapten exposure. Time point here: pre-sensitization, week 0. The treatment was: therapeutic diphenylcyclopropenone sensitization with weekly scalp DPC. TCRdb fed the RACE reads into MiXCR, producing one record per CDR3 protein. This sample has more than 250,000 distinct CDR3 sequences, with around 9.3% found just once. The sequenced sample was whole blood, obtained in connection with sensitization to the hapten diphenylcyclopropenone (DPC). These receptors were taken from a woman in her thirties or forties with alopecia areata. Some clones in this sample may be carry-over from other donors' samples.

This chain links TRBV20-1 with TRBJ2-7; D is ambiguous. Germline loops: CDR1 DFQATT, CDR2 SNEGSKA (reference sequence). The V end was cut by 3 bases, the J end by 2 bases, with 8 bases between. CDR3 length: 12 amino acids. The chain's CDR3 is CSARSLTYEQYF. The CDR3 DNA follows: TGCAGTGCTAGGTCACTGACCTACGAGCAGTACTTC.

The table lists this clonotype with a few counts. The chain is built from TRBV9 and TRBJ2-7, with D possibly being TRBD2 (5 bases). Trimming took 0 bases from V and 3 from J, leaving 13 bases between them. Germline V gives CDR1 SGDLS, CDR2 YYNGEE. The CDR3 spans 15 residues. The CDR3 reads CASSVVPDSRYEQYF. DNA of the CDR3: TGTGCCAGCAGCGTAGTCCCGGACTCCCGCTACGAGCAGTACTTC.

In this sample, this clonotype turned up many times. V and J are TRBV12-3 or TRBV12-4 and TRBJ2-3; 7 nucleotides agree with TRBD1. V was clipped by 7 bases and J by 2 bases; unmatched bases: 6. CDR3 length: 14 residues. CDR3 protein: CASTLGQNTDTQYF. Written as DNA, the CDR3 is TGTGCCAGCACCCTGGGACAGAACACAGATACGCAGTATTTT.

This clonotype was seen a few times. The chain recombines TRBV12-3 or TRBV12-4 with TRBJ2-5; D is unclear. This CDR3 is 13 amino acids long. V shed 7 bases and J shed 5 bases, with 14 bases lying between them. The CDR3 here is CASTRRQLETQYF. For the CDR3, the DNA is TGTGCCAGCACCAGACGGCAGTTGGAGACCCAGTACTTC.

There are many counts of this clonotype. The genes are TRBV6-2 or TRBV6-3 and TRBJ2-5; D is possibly TRBD2 (6 bases). In germline, CDR1 is MNHEY, CDR2 SVGEGT. Trimming left V 6 bases short and J 1 base short, with 12 bases between. The CDR3 loop spans 14 amino acids. CDR3 in amino acids: CASRPSEGQETQYF. CDR3 DNA sequence: TGTGCCAGCAGACCCTCGGAGGGCCAAGAGACCCAGTACTTC.

This clonotype was counted a few times. V gene TRBV3-1 combines with J gene TRBJ1-6, with unresolved D. This CDR3 region has 12 residues. V was cut by 0 bases and J by 11 bases, with 5 bases left in between. Germline V gene data show CDR1 as LGHDT and CDR2 as YNNKEL (reference sequence). CDR3 sequence: CASSQDNAPLHF. In DNA, the CDR3 is TGTGCCAGCAGCCAAGACAACGCACCCCTCCACTTT.

The chain couples TRBV27 to TRBJ1-2; TRBD1 matches 8 bases. This CDR3 is built from 15 residues. The J segment lost 6 bases and the V segment lost 2 bases, leaving 8 bases of the junction unmatched. Germline loops: CDR1 MNHEY, CDR2 SMNVEV (reference sequence). The CDR3 loop reads CASSLNGQGIHGYTF. The CDR3 region has the DNA TGTGCCAGCAGTTTAAATGGACAGGGAATACATGGCTACACCTTC.